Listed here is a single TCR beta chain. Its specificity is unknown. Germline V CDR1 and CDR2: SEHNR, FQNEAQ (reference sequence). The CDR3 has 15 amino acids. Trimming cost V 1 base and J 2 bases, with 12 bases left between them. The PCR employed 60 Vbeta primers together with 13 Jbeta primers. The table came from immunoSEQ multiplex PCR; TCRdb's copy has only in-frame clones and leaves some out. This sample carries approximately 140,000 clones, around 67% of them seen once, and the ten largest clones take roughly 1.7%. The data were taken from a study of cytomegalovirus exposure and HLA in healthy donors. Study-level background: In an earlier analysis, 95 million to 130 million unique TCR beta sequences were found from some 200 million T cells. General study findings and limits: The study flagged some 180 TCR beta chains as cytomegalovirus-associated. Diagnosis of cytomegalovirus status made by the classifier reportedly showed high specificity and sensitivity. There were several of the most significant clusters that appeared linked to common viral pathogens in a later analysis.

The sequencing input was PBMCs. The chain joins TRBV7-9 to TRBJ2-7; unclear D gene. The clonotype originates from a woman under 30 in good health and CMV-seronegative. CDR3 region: CASSLGWQAPYEQYF. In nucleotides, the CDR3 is TGTGCCAGCAGCTTAGGGTGGCAGGCTCCCTACGAGCAGTACTTC.